Below are 11 T cell receptor beta chains sequenced from a single sample in a study of blood T cell repertoires in COVID-19. Produced via immunoSEQ multiplex PCR; TCRdb's table is partial and in-frame only. The table records 100,000 to 150,000 clones, 84% of them present only once. Input material: peripheral blood. The receptors were gathered from a woman in her sixties with acute or convalescent COVID-19.

The chain has TRBV2 and TRBJ2-5, with TRBD1 identical over 10 bases. In germline, CDR1 is SNHLY, CDR2 FYNNEI. The CDR3 contains 12 residues. The V gene end was trimmed by 8 bases and the J gene end by 6 bases; junction bases not matched to a gene: 3. The CDR3 nucleotides are TGTGCCAGCGGGACAGGGGAACAGACCCAGTACTTC. Its protein product is CASGTGEQTQYF. Full variable domain (missing parts from reference TRBV2 and TRBJ2-5): EPEVTQTPSHQVTQMGQEVILRCVPISNHLYFYWYRQILGQKVEFLVSFYNNEISEKSEIFDDQFSVERPDGSNFTLKIRSTKLEDSAMYFCASGTGEQTQYFGPGTRLLVL.

The V call is TRBV5-1, the J call TRBJ2-5, with TRBD2 matching 8 bases. J gave up 7 bases and V 4 bases, and 15 bases lay outside the gene matches. CDR3 length equals 16 residues. Germline V CDR1 and CDR2: SGHRS, YFSETQ. CDR3 in amino acids: CASSPGVAGRSGTQYF. DNA for the CDR3: TGCGCCAGCAGCCCTGGGGTAGCGGGGCGGTCGGGGACCCAGTACTTC.

This chain connects TRBV4-1 to TRBJ2-2; 7 bases match TRBD1. This CDR3 region has 15 residues. Germline loops: CDR1 MGHRA, CDR2 YSYEKL. V lost 2 bases and J lost 4; bases outside the gene matches: 4. CDR3 protein: CASSQFPGGTGELFF. CDR3 coding DNA: TGCGCCAGCAGCCAATTCCCAGGGGGCACCGGGGAGCTGTTTTTT.

The gene calls are TRBV19 and TRBJ2-2; 7 bases line up with TRBD1. Germline V gene lookup returns CDR1 LNHDA and CDR2 SQIVND (reference sequence). Trimming at V came to 3 bases and at J to 4 bases, leaving 8 bases not matched to a gene. The CDR3 covers 16 residues. The CDR3 loop reads CASSMTPPGGTGELFF. The CDR3, as DNA: TGTGCCAGTAGTATGACCCCCCCAGGGGGCACCGGGGAGCTGTTTTTT.

The chain uses TRBV12-3 or TRBV12-4 and TRBJ1-2; D gene unclear. V was cut by 2 bases and J by 12 bases, with 13 bases left in between. The CDR3 extends over 12 amino acids. CDR3 nucleotide sequence: TGTGCCAGCAGTTTACGTAGCGGTCGTAACACCTTC. It yields the protein CASSLRSGRNTF.

The CDR3 is CASSQVPGQSYEQYF. CDR3 sequence (DNA): TGTGCCAGCAGCCAAGTCCCGGGACAGTCCTACGAGCAGTACTTC. The chain has TRBV3-1 (or the pseudogene TRBV3-2) and TRBJ2-7; TRBD1 aligns across 7 bases. Germline CDR1 reads LGHDT; CDR2 reads YNNKEL (reference sequence). V trimming: 1 base; J trimming: 1 base; junction bases outside the gene matches: 4. This CDR3 has 15 residues.

V and J are TRBV7-6 and TRBJ2-2; a weak D match, TRBD1 (5 bases). The CDR3 runs to 16 residues. Trimming removed 0 bases from V and 5 bases from J, with 13 bases in between. In germline, CDR1 is SGHVS, CDR2 FNYEAQ. For the CDR3, the DNA is TGTGCCAGCAGCTTAGCGCCCCAGGGCCGGACCGGGGAGCTGTTTTTT. This translates into CASSLAPQGRTGELFF.

This sequence joins TRBV6-1 and TRBJ1-3; 8 bases align to TRBD1. J gave up 0 bases and V 2 bases, and 3 bases lay outside the gene matches. Germline-derived CDR1 and CDR2 are MNHNS and SASEGT. CDR3 length: 16 amino acids. The CDR3 here is CASSETGQASGNTIYF. The CDR3 DNA reads TGTGCCAGCAGTGAAACGGGACAGGCCTCTGGAAACACCATATATTTT.

The V call is TRBV7-8, the J call TRBJ2-3, with 12 bases aligning to TRBD2. V shed 3 bases, J shed 2 bases, and the junction held 6 bases outside the gene matches. There are 17 residues in the CDR3. Germline V lookup: CDR1 SGHVS, CDR2 FQNEAQ. The CDR3 nucleotides read TGTGCCAGCAGCTTGGGATGGACTAGCGGGGCCACAGATACGCAGTATTTT. This gives the protein CASSLGWTSGATDTQYF.

V gene TRBV3-1 (or the pseudogene TRBV3-2) combines with J gene TRBJ2-1; the D gene is possibly TRBD2 (6 bases). Trimming stripped 3 bases from V and 1 base from J, with 19 bases between. The CDR3 extends over 18 amino acids. Germline CDR1 and CDR2: LGHDT and YNNKEL (reference sequence). The CDR3 DNA sequence: TGTGCCAGCAGCCAGGAGTTCCAGACTAGTAATTCCTACAATGAGCAGTTCTTC. It is translated as CASSQEFQTSNSYNEQFF.

The chain links TRBV3-1 (or the pseudogene TRBV3-2) to TRBJ2-2; 8 bases line up with TRBD2. V shed 5 bases and J 4 bases; nucleotides not matched to a gene: 12. Germline loops: CDR1 LGHDT, CDR2 YNNKEL (reference sequence). The length of the CDR3 is 17 residues. CDR3: CASSDLYSGVSTGELFF. CDR3 nucleotide sequence: TGTGCCAGCAGCGACTTATATAGCGGGGTATCCACCGGGGAGCTGTTTTTT.